These 26 T cell receptor beta chains were sequenced from one sample in a study of blood T cell repertoires in COVID-19. TCRdb's copy holds only in-frame clones and misses some; the assay was immunoSEQ multiplex PCR. The table lists 70,000 to 100,000 clones, about 86% of them singletons, with around 1.3% in the top ten. What was sequenced was peripheral blood. The receptors derive from a man older than 75 with active or convalescent COVID-19.

The V gene is TRBV6-2 or TRBV6-3, the J gene TRBJ1-2, with 7 bases identical to TRBD1. V shed 5 bases, J shed 8 bases, and the junction held 11 bases outside the gene matches. Germline-derived CDR1 and CDR2 are MNHEY and SVGEGT. The CDR3 runs to 14 residues. As DNA, the CDR3 is TGTGCCAGCAGTATCGGCCGGGACAGTCCCGGCTACACCTTC. It yields the protein CASSIGRDSPGYTF.

The CDR3 DNA reads TGTGCCAGTAGTTTCCAGGGAGGCTACACCTTC. This translates into CASSFQGGYTF. The V call is TRBV19, the J call TRBJ1-2, with D tentatively TRBD1 (5 bases). Germline CDR1 is LNHDA and CDR2 is SQIVND (reference sequence). Deletions cut 5 bases from V and 8 bases from J, with 9 bases between. The CDR3 runs to 11 residues.

The chain has TRBV2 and TRBJ1-1; no clear D. The ends were cut back, 6 bases at V and 8 bases at J, with 19 bases in the middle. The CDR3 loop spans 14 amino acids. The germline V gene has CDR1 SNHLY and CDR2 FYNNEI. The CDR3 bases are TGTGCCAGCAGCCAGAACTCCAGGACTGGGGAAGCTTTCTTT. The encoded protein is CASSQNSRTGEAFF.

The table lists this clone with a count of one. The J gene is TRBJ1-5, the V gene TRBV7-2; no reliable D call. Deletions cut 2 bases from V and 2 bases from J, with 16 bases between. The V gene's germline CDR1 is SGHTA and CDR2 FQGNSA. The CDR3 length is 17 residues. The CDR3, as DNA: TGTGCCAGCAGCTTATGGGCCCTGGGCGATGGCAATCAGCCCCAGCATTTT. It codes for CASSLWALGDGNQPQHF.

The J gene is TRBJ1-2, the V gene TRBV9; 8 nucleotides align to TRBD1. Germline V gene sequence: CDR1 SGDLS, CDR2 YYNGEE. The CDR3 extends over 14 amino acids. The V and J ends lost 0 bases and 7 bases, in that order; junction bases with no gene match: 5. In DNA form, the CDR3 reads TGTGCCAGCAGCGTAGGGGGACAGGCGGGTGGCTACACCTTC. This translates into CASSVGGQAGGYTF.

V usage is TRBV4-1 and J usage is TRBJ1-5, with D tentatively TRBD1 (6 bases). Germline V gene lookup returns CDR1 MGHRA and CDR2 YSYEKL. The CDR3 loop spans 16 amino acids. Trimming removed 0 bases from V and 2 bases from J, with 11 bases in between. CDR3 sequence reads: CASSQEGGMGNQPQHF. The CDR3 bases are TGCGCCAGCAGCCAAGAAGGGGGAATGGGCAATCAGCCCCAGCATTTT.

CDR3 sequence reads: CASSYDRNYEQYF. The CDR3 bases are TGTGCCAGCAGCTACGACAGAAACTACGAGCAGTACTTC. V gene TRBV28 combines with J gene TRBJ2-7; D perhaps matches TRBD1 (5 bases). V lost 6 bases and J lost 3, with 12 bases in between. The germline V gene encodes CDR1 MDHEN and CDR2 SYDVKM. CDR3 length: 13 amino acids.

The J gene is TRBJ2-7, the V gene TRBV14; a weak D match, TRBD2 (5 bases). The CDR3 has 14 amino acids. In germline, CDR1 is SGHDN, CDR2 FVKESK. V lost 1 base and J 2 bases, leaving 9 bases between the germline ends. The CDR3 sequence: CASSQVGVAYEQYF. The DNA for the CDR3 is TGTGCCAGCAGCCAAGTCGGGGTGGCCTACGAGCAGTACTTC.

The chain combines TRBV27 with TRBJ2-5; 7 bases fit TRBD1. Germline V gene sequence: CDR1 MNHEY, CDR2 SMNVEV (reference sequence). The CDR3 spans 14 residues. V gave up 2 bases and J gave up 4 bases; unmatched junction bases: 4. DNA for the CDR3: TGTGCCAGCAGTTTACAGGGGGTTGGAGAGACCCAGTACTTC. Translated: CASSLQGVGETQYF.

This chain connects TRBV3-1 (or the pseudogene TRBV3-2) to TRBJ1-1, with TRBD1 matching over 7 bases. Germline V gene lookup returns CDR1 LGHDT and CDR2 YNNKEL (reference sequence). With V trimmed by 4 bases and J by 4 bases, 3 bases remained unmatched. The length of the CDR3 is 13 residues. CDR3 sequence: CASSLTGSTEAFF. CDR3 coding DNA: TGTGCCAGCAGCCTGACAGGGTCCACTGAAGCTTTCTTT.

J is TRBJ2-5 and V is TRBV30; possible D gene TRBD1, 6 bases. The CDR3 sequence is 13 residues long. V gave up 6 bases and J gave up 2 bases, with 13 bases separating them. The germline V gene has CDR1 GTSNPN and CDR2 SVGIG (reference sequence). CDR3 loop: CACNRDKQETQYF. The CDR3 bases are TGTGCCTGTAACCGGGACAAGCAAGAGACCCAGTACTTC.

The rearrangement joins TRBV9 to TRBJ2-2, with TRBD2 matching over 8 bases. V lost 0 bases, J lost 5 bases, and 3 bases stayed unmatched. CDR1 SGDLS and CDR2 YYNGEE come from the germline V gene. This CDR3 is built from 15 residues. The CDR3 DNA reads TGTGCCAGCAGCGTAGACCCTAGCGGGACCGGGGAGCTGTTTTTT. It yields the protein CASSVDPSGTGELFF.

The V gene is TRBV28, the J gene TRBJ2-1, with TRBD1 identical over 7 bases. CDR3 length: 14 residues. The J segment lost 9 bases and the V segment lost 8 bases, leaving 13 bases of the junction unmatched. Looked up from germline, CDR1 is MDHEN and CDR2 is SYDVKM. Here the CDR3 reads CASPAPPRQGEQFF. CDR3 coding DNA: TGTGCCAGCCCGGCCCCCCCTCGACAGGGTGAGCAGTTCTTC.

The gene calls are TRBV28 and TRBJ1-6; D is uncertain. The CDR3 runs to 16 residues. The germline V gene has CDR1 MDHEN and CDR2 SYDVKM. Trimming took 5 bases from V and 5 from J, leaving 16 bases between them. CDR3 in amino acids: CASSPPSRSDNSPLHF. The CDR3 region has the DNA TGTGCCAGCAGTCCACCGAGCAGGTCCGATAATTCACCCCTCCACTTT.

V usage is TRBV19 and J usage is TRBJ2-2; a weak D match, TRBD1 (7 bases). Germline V gene data show CDR1 as LNHDA and CDR2 as SQIVND (reference sequence). Trimming stripped 8 bases from V and 6 bases from J, with 19 bases between. CDR3 length: 15 amino acids. This CDR3 is CASAEGGGIPGELFF. The CDR3 DNA is TGTGCCAGTGCTGAAGGGGGCGGGATACCCGGGGAGCTGTTTTTT.

The chain combines TRBV28 with TRBJ2-7; 10 nucleotides agree with TRBD2. Germline V gene data show CDR1 as MDHEN and CDR2 as SYDVKM. V lost 5 bases, J lost 7 bases, and 14 bases stayed unmatched. The CDR3 spans 16 residues. The CDR3 spells CASSQGLAEHHVEQYF. Here the CDR3 DNA reads TGTGCCAGCAGTCAAGGACTAGCGGAACACCACGTGGAGCAGTACTTC.

The chain recombines TRBV28 with TRBJ1-1; 9 bases are shared with TRBD1. The CDR3 loop spans 15 amino acids. Germline V gene lookup returns CDR1 MDHEN and CDR2 SYDVKM. J was trimmed by 4 bases and V by 9 bases; bases with no gene match: 12. Here the CDR3 reads CASKKPGQGPTEAFF. The CDR3 bases are TGTGCCAGTAAGAAACCGGGACAGGGTCCCACTGAAGCTTTCTTT.

The chain recombines TRBV5-1 with TRBJ2-3; 10 nucleotides agree with TRBD1. The CDR3 has 17 residues. The ends lost 3 bases at V and 3 bases at J; junction bases unmatched: 10. The germline CDR1 and CDR2 sequences are SGHRS and YFSETQ. The CDR3 nucleotides read TGCGCCAGCAGCTCGCCGCAAGGGGGACAGGGGACAGATACGCAGTATTTT. Its translation: CASSSPQGGQGTDTQYF. Combining the CDR3 with reference TRBV5-1 and TRBJ2-3 gives the whole variable domain KAGVTQTPRYLIKTRGQQVTLSCSPISGHRSVSWYQQTPGQGLQFLFEYFSETQRNKGNFPGRFSGRQFSNSRSEMNVSTLELGDSALYLCASSSPQGGQGTDTQYFGPGTRLTVL.

V and J are TRBV19 and TRBJ2-6, with 15 bases lining up with TRBD2. CDR1 and CDR2 (germline): LNHDA, SQIVND (reference sequence). Trimming cost V 4 bases and J 4 bases; bases outside gene matches: 5. This CDR3 comprises 18 residues. CDR3 nucleotides: TGTGCCAGTAGTAGGGGACTAGCGGGAGGATCAGGGGCCAACGTCCTGACTTTC. Translated, it gives CASSRGLAGGSGANVLTF.

The count of this clone is one. This chain joins TRBV6-4 and TRBJ2-7; no definite D call. V lost 7 bases and J lost 6, with 7 bases in between. The CDR3 covers 10 residues. Per germline, CDR1 MRHNA and CDR2 SNTAGT. CDR3 sequence: CASTDCEQYF. The CDR3 bases are TGTGCCAGCACCGACTGCGAGCAGTACTTC.

This chain links TRBV19 with TRBJ2-3; TRBD2 is a possible D gene (6 bases). Germline V gives CDR1 LNHDA, CDR2 SQIVND (reference sequence). The V and J ends lost 0 bases and 3 bases respectively, with 10 bases between them. This CDR3 is 15 amino acids long. This CDR3 is CASSIDHGGTDTQYF. CDR3 nucleotide sequence: TGTGCCAGTAGTATAGATCATGGGGGGACAGATACGCAGTATTTT.

The chain employs TRBV6-2 or TRBV6-3 and TRBJ2-3, with TRBD2 identical over 9 bases. J lost 6 bases, V lost 0 bases, and 7 bases had no gene match. Germline CDR1 MNHEY, CDR2 SVGEGT. CDR3 size: 16 residues. CDR3 in amino acids: CASSYSAGGQWDTQYF. CDR3 DNA: TGTGCCAGCAGTTACTCGGCGGGAGGGCAGTGGGATACGCAGTATTTT.

The chain links TRBV3-1 (or the pseudogene TRBV3-2) to TRBJ1-3; D not resolved. This CDR3 contains 14 residues. V lost 3 bases, J lost 4 bases, and 10 bases lay in between. The germline V gene has CDR1 LGHDT and CDR2 YNNKEL (reference sequence). The CDR3 nucleotides are TGTGCCAGCAGCCAGAGGGAAACCGGAAACACCATATATTTT. Amino acid sequence: CASSQRETGNTIYF.

The chain links TRBV10-3 to TRBJ1-5; D gene uncertain. With 5 bases removed from V and 10 bases from J, the gap between germline ends came to 18 bases. This CDR3 has 14 amino acids. Germline CDR1 ENHRY, CDR2 SYGVKD. For the CDR3, the DNA is TGTGCCATCAGTCCCGGGAGCATTGAGCATCCCCAGCATTTT. Translated: CAISPGSIEHPQHF.

The chain employs TRBV7-2 and TRBJ2-4, with 10 bases that match TRBD2. Germline trimming cut 1 base from V and 6 bases from J; bases unmatched to any gene: 3. Germline CDR1 SGHTA, CDR2 FQGNSA. The CDR3 has 15 residues. The CDR3 coding sequence is TGTGCCAGCAGCTTAGGAGCTAGCGGGGGAAACATTCAGTACTTC. It translates to CASSLGASGGNIQYF. The full variable domain, rest sourced from reference TRBV7-2 and TRBJ2-4, is GAGVSQSPSNKVTEKGKDVELRCDPISGHTALYWYRQSLGQGLEFLIYFQGNSAPDKSGLPSDRFSAERTGGSVSTLTIQRTQQEDSAVYLCASSLGASGGNIQYFGAGTRLSVL.

The chain links TRBV5-8 to TRBJ1-2; TRBD1 aligns across 12 bases. The CDR3 length is 14 residues. CDR1 is SGHTS and CDR2 is YDEGEE in the germline V gene. The J segment lost 4 bases and the V segment lost 4 bases, leaving 2 bases of the junction unmatched. CDR3 coding DNA: TGTGCCAGCAGCCGGGGACAGGGGGCCTATGGCTACACCTTC. It specifies CASSRGQGAYGYTF.